One sample yielded the 9 T cell receptor beta chains listed below, sequenced in a study of shared clonotypes between healthy human individuals. TCRdb's table, derived via immunoSEQ multiplex PCR, lists solely in-frame clones and lacks some. The table records over 400,000 clones, around 73% of them present only once. Sequencing was carried out using PBMCs. All receptors derive from a middle-aged woman in good health. Some clones in this sample may be carry-over from other donors' samples.

The CDR3 reads CASSLGRATDTQYF. CDR3 in DNA: TGTGCCAGCAGCTTGGGAAGAGCTACAGATACGCAGTATTTT. The chain couples TRBV5-4 to TRBJ2-3; D unresolved. V was trimmed by 0 bases and J by 3 bases, leaving 8 bases between them. CDR3 length: 14 amino acids. The germline gives CDR1 SGHNT, CDR2 YYREEE (reference sequence).

The V and J genes are TRBV7-3 and TRBJ2-1, with TRBD2 matching 9 bases. Germline CDR1 reads SGHTA; CDR2 reads FQGTGA. The CDR3 has 15 residues. The V segment lost 0 bases and the J segment 4 bases; nucleotides outside the gene matches: 1. Here the CDR3 reads CASSLTTSGYNEQFF. The CDR3 nucleotides are TGTGCCAGCAGCTTAACGACTAGCGGATACAATGAGCAGTTCTTC.

This sequence joins TRBV6-5 and TRBJ2-5; 11 bases are shared with TRBD2. The J call may be in error: the DNA end matches TRBJ2-7 better. Per the germline V gene, CDR1 is MNHEY and CDR2 is SVGAGI. The CDR3 runs to 14 residues. CDR3 coding DNA: TGTGCCAGCAGGGAAACTAGCGGGAGCCGCGAGCAGTACTTC. Translated: CASRETSGSREQYF.

CDR3: CASSAAGLTVDEQFF. The CDR3, as DNA: TGTGCCAGCAGCGCCGCGGGACTCACAGTCGATGAGCAGTTCTTC. The chain has TRBV9 and TRBJ2-1; a weak D match, TRBD2 (6 bases). The V gene lost 3 bases and the J gene lost 8 bases, with 18 bases spanning the gap. Germline-derived CDR1 and CDR2 are SGDLS and YYNGEE. The CDR3 loop spans 15 amino acids.

V and J are TRBV28 and TRBJ2-5, with 8 bases identical to TRBD2. Germline V CDR1 and CDR2: MDHEN, SYDVKM. Trimming removed 2 bases from V and 0 bases from J; junction bases left unmatched: 8. This CDR3 is built from 17 residues. The CDR3 DNA sequence: TGTGCCAGCAGTTTACTCAGGGCTAGCGGGTACCAAGAGACCCAGTACTTC. Its translation is CASSLLRASGYQETQYF.

The J gene is TRBJ1-2, the V gene TRBV5-1; 9 bases align to TRBD1. CDR3 length: 14 residues. Germline-derived CDR1 and CDR2 are SGHRS and YFSETQ. Trimming at V came to 1 base and at J to 4 bases, leaving 2 bases not matched to a gene. CDR3 DNA: TGCGCCAGCAGCTTGACAGGGGGCCGCTATGGCTACACCTTC. Its protein is CASSLTGGRYGYTF.

The genes are TRBV7-2 and TRBJ1-2; 7 bases map to TRBD1. From germline, CDR1 is SGHTA and CDR2 FQGNSA. V dropped 5 bases and J dropped 8; count of bases not matched to a gene: 5. The CDR3 loop spans 12 amino acids. In nucleotides, the CDR3 is TGTGCCAGCAGCCCCCCAGGGGGAGGCTACACCTTC. Its protein product is CASSPPGGGYTF. Supplemented by reference TRBV7-2 and TRBJ1-2, the full variable domain reads GAGVSQSPSNKVTEKGKDVELRCDPISGHTALYWYRQSLGQGLEFLIYFQGNSAPDKSGLPSDRFSAERTGGSVSTLTIQRTQQEDSAVYLCASSPPGGGYTFGSGTRLTVV.

This chain uses TRBV5-4 with TRBJ1-4, with TRBD1 matching 7 bases. With V trimmed by 0 bases and J by 3 bases, 5 bases remained unmatched. The CDR3 loop spans 16 amino acids. Germline V gives CDR1 SGHNT, CDR2 YYREEE (reference sequence). The DNA for the CDR3 is TGTGCCAGCAGCTTGGATACAGGGGTGTCTAATGAAAAACTGTTTTTT. This codes for CASSLDTGVSNEKLFF. The full variable domain, in which reference TRBV5-4 and TRBJ1-4 provide the parts outside the CDR3, is ETGVTQSPTHLIKTRGQQVTLRCSSQSGHNTVSWYQQALGQGPQFIFQYYREEENGRGNFPPRFSGLQFPNYSSELNVNALELDDSALYLCASSLDTGVSNEKLFFGSGTQLSVL.

The chain employs TRBV21-1 and TRBJ2-7; whether TRBD2, the table's D call, matches the DNA was not checked. TRBV21-1 is given as a pseudogene. The CDR3 contains 17 residues. The CDR3 spells CASNPPGGIPGSYEQYF. CDR3 coding DNA: TGTGCCAGCAACCCTCCAGGCGGGATCCCTGGCTCCTACGAGCAGTACTTC.